This T cell receptor beta chain comes out of a study of Graves' ophthalmopathy and Graves' hyperthyroidism. Orbital computed tomography and thyroid ultrasound, along with TRAb, serum thyroxine and clinical symptoms, underpinned diagnosis. Between the trimmed V and J ends, which lost 5 bases and 4 bases, there was a span of 15 bases. The CDR3 sequence is 15 residues long. Germline V gives CDR1 SNHLY, CDR2 FYNNEI. The authors amplified TCR beta CDR3 regions, and they did so from RNA transcripts for repertoire sequencing. HTBI primers served in a first-round RT-PCR, which a second-round multiplex PCR followed. MiXCR, run by TCRdb on the multiplex PCR reads, gives a single entry per CDR3 protein. The table shows roughly 220,000 distinct CDR3 sequences, with less than 55% occurring only once.

Sequencing was done on a sample of peripheral blood. The receptor's source is an adult man with Graves' ophthalmopathy. The rearrangement joins TRBV2 to TRBJ1-5; no reliable D call. CDR3 region: CASSYGRERNQPQHF. The CDR3 nucleotides are TGTGCCAGCAGTTACGGCAGAGAGAGAAATCAGCCCCAGCATTTT.